A single count supports the clone carrying this TCR beta chain. Its target is unknown. Germline V gene lookup returns CDR1 SNHLY and CDR2 FYNNEI. The CDR3 loop spans 13 amino acids. The V gene lost 4 bases and the J gene lost 7 bases, with 13 bases spanning the gap. This record belongs to a study of graft-versus-host responses after intestinal transplantation. Study-wide results and limits: Early post-transplant HvG declines tracked with peak circulating GvH clone levels. GvH clonotypes were identified within recipient marrow, with a subset emerging first in ileum or blood. High graft-versus-host to host-versus-graft clonal ratios were found in allografts of patients who had graft-donor T cell macrochimerism.

Method: immunoSEQ multiplex PCR; TCRdb's copy keeps in-frame clones and lacks some. The table records almost 85,000 clones, 91% of them present only once. The chain combines TRBV2 with TRBJ2-5; D possibly corresponds to TRBD2 (7 bases). The receptor was isolated from a human donor who received an intestinal transplant. Sequencing was performed on unstimulated CD4+ T cells sorted from spleen or lymph node cells, taken before intestinal transplant. CDR3 bases: TGTGCCAGCAGTGCGGGGGGCACGGGGACCCAGTACTTC. This translates into CASSAGGTGTQYF.